The 24 T cell receptor beta chains given below trace back to one sample, sequenced in a study of blood T cells in healthy people across ages. Together with a sample-barcoded 5' primer, a J-beta primer mix was included in a second PCR lasting about 7 to 12 cycles. TCRdb recomputed calls from the 5' RACE reads with MiXCR, one row per CDR3 protein. The sample holds roughly 1.5 million distinct CDR3 sequences, 42% seen once. The specimen was blood. The source of these receptors is a woman aged 18-30 years in good health.

The V call is TRBV6-5, the J call TRBJ1-2, with a possible D match to TRBD1 (6 bases). V was pared by 6 bases and J by 3 bases, with 11 bases between. CDR1 and CDR2 from the germline V gene are MNHEY and SVGAGI. CDR3 length: 13 residues. CDR3 sequence reads: CASRRGGDYGYTF. Here the CDR3 DNA reads TGTGCCAGCAGGAGAGGGGGGGACTATGGCTACACCTTC.

This chain uses TRBV3-1 with TRBJ2-1; D is possibly TRBD2 (7 bases). Germline CDR1 LGHDT, CDR2 YNNKEL (reference sequence). The V and J ends lost 4 bases and 6 bases respectively, with 19 bases between them. This CDR3 contains 16 residues. The CDR3 DNA reads as TGTGCCAGCAGCCCTATGCTGGGGGGGGCCCTCAATGAGCAGTTCTTC. It codes for CASSPMLGGALNEQFF.

This clonotype was counted ten times or more. The chain uses TRBV6-6 and TRBJ2-5; D is possibly TRBD2 (5 bases). This CDR3 has 14 residues. Trimming removed 3 bases from V and 4 bases from J, with 12 bases in between. The germline CDR1 and CDR2 sequences are MNHNY and SVGAGI (reference sequence). CDR3: CASSYGLVGETQYF. The CDR3 coding sequence is TGTGCCAGCAGTTATGGACTCGTTGGAGAGACCCAGTACTTC.

V and J are TRBV29-1 and TRBJ1-1; 7 bases are a match to TRBD1. This CDR3 spans 15 amino acids. The germline V gene encodes CDR1 SQVTM and CDR2 ANQGSEA. V shed 0 bases and J 1 base; nucleotides not matched to a gene: 5. The CDR3: CSVEDDREPNTEAFF. CDR3 nucleotides: TGCAGCGTTGAAGACGACAGGGAACCGAACACTGAAGCTTTCTTT. Complete variable domain (other parts from reference TRBV29-1 and TRBJ1-1): SAVISQKPSRDICQRGTSLTIQCQVDSQVTMMFWYRQQPGQSLTLIATANQGSEATYESGFVIDKFPISRPNLTFSTLTVSNMSPEDSSIYLCSVEDDREPNTEAFFGQGTRLTVV.

There are many counts of this clonotype. Here the CDR3 reads CASSPRRETQYF. In DNA form, the CDR3 reads TGTGCCAGCAGTCCTCGGCGGGAGACCCAGTACTTC. The chain uses TRBV6-2 or TRBV6-3 and TRBJ2-5, with D unclear. V was cut by 5 bases and J by 5 bases, with 9 bases left in between. This CDR3 contains 12 residues. The germline CDR1 and CDR2 sequences are MNHEY and SVGEGT.

This clonotype was seen a few times. The J gene is TRBJ2-7, the V gene TRBV20-1, with 15 nucleotides matching TRBD2. Looked up from germline, CDR1 is DFQATT and CDR2 is SNEGSKA (reference sequence). The CDR3 has 13 residues. Trimming cost V 7 bases and J 6 bases; bases outside gene matches: 4. In DNA form, the CDR3 reads TGCAGTGAAGCGGGACTAGCGGGAGGCGAGCAGTACTTC. Translating it yields CSEAGLAGGEQYF.

CDR3 sequence reads: CASSRQSLNTEAFF. The CDR3 DNA reads TGTGCCAGCAGTCGACAGTCCCTGAACACTGAAGCTTTCTTT. The V call is TRBV6-5, the J call TRBJ1-1; possibly TRBD1 for D (5 bases). Deletions cut 5 bases from V and 0 bases from J, with 10 bases between. The CDR3 is 14 residues long. Germline loops: CDR1 MNHEY, CDR2 SVGAGI.

This clonotype showed up just a few times. The chain joins TRBV21-1 to TRBJ2-3; the table assigns TRBD2, which was not confirmed against the DNA. TRBV21-1 counts as a pseudogene. CDR3 length: 19 amino acids. For the CDR3, the DNA is TGTGCCAGCAGCAAATCCCCCCAACCCCTAGCGGGAGTGACAGATACGCAGTATTTT. Protein sequence: CASSKSPQPLAGVTDTQYF.

Worth noting for this clonotype: In this CDR3 the conserved last residue, phenylalanine or tryptophan, is missing, so a read error is likely. This chain uses TRBV6-5 with TRBJ2-1; D uncertain. Germline-derived CDR1 and CDR2 are MNHEY and SVGAGI. CDR3 length equals 13 residues. The V end was cut by 2 bases, the J end by 4 bases, with 6 bases between. The CDR3 region has the DNA TGTGCCAGCAGTTACGGCGGATACAATGAGCAGTTCTCC. Translation: CASSYGGYNEQFS.

The V gene is TRBV3-1, the J gene TRBJ2-5, with 8 bases aligning to TRBD2. The junction had 19 bases not matched to a gene; V was cut back by 3 bases and J by 1 base. This CDR3 spans 20 amino acids. Looked up from germline, CDR1 is LGHDT and CDR2 is YNNKEL (reference sequence). CDR3 protein: CASSHRLRSAVAGFQETQYF. The DNA for the CDR3 is TGTGCCAGCAGCCATCGTCTTAGGTCCGCGGTAGCGGGGTTCCAAGAGACCCAGTACTTC.

As to this clonotype: Its ends do not fully match the called genes, so a read error is possible. V is TRBV7-2 and J is TRBJ1-2; possible D gene TRBD1, 5 bases. The CDR3 is 15 residues long. CDR1 SGHTA and CDR2 FQGNSA come from the germline V gene. The DNA of the CDR3 is TGTGCCAGCAGCCCCGCGGGACGGCGGACCTATCGCTACACCTTC. It translates to CASSPAGRRTYRYTF.

This clonotype was recorded a few times. The rearrangement uses TRBV11-2 and TRBJ1-4, with no clear D. The V end lost 4 bases, the J end lost 0 bases, and 6 bases lay between the germline ends. CDR3 length: 14 amino acids. CDR1 is SGHAT and CDR2 is FQNNGV in the germline V gene. This chain's CDR3 is CASSSLATNEKLFF. The CDR3 DNA sequence: TGTGCCAGCAGCTCATTGGCAACTAATGAAAAACTGTTTTTT. The full variable domain, with the rest looked up from reference TRBV11-2 and TRBJ1-4, is EAGVAQSPRYKIIEKRQSVAFWCNPISGHATLYWYQQILGQGPKLLIQFQNNGVVDDSQLPKDRFSAERLKGVDSTLKIQPAKLEDSAVYLCASSSLATNEKLFFGSGTQLSVL.

This clonotype was recorded a few times. The chain couples TRBV28 to TRBJ2-7; D is possibly TRBD2 (6 bases). CDR1 and CDR2 (germline): MDHEN, SYDVKM. V lost 2 bases to trimming and J lost 2 bases, with 10 bases between them. This CDR3 comprises 14 residues. CDR3 amino acids: CASSLASAAYEQYF. The CDR3 DNA reads TGTGCCAGCAGTTTAGCTAGCGCGGCCTACGAGCAGTACTTC.

This clonotype appeared a few times. This sequence joins TRBV6-5 and TRBJ2-1; 8 bases are shared with TRBD2. Germline CDR1 is MNHEY and CDR2 is SVGAGI. The V gene end was trimmed by 7 bases and the J gene end by 3 bases; junction bases not matched to a gene: 5. The CDR3 extends over 14 amino acids. The CDR3 here is CASKGAGDYNEQFF. CDR3 nucleotides: TGTGCCAGCAAGGGAGCGGGGGACTACAATGAGCAGTTCTTC.

For the CDR3, the DNA is TGTGCCAGCAGCTTAAAACAGGGGGACGGCTACACCTTC. This sequence encodes CASSLKQGDGYTF. The rearrangement links TRBV7-3 to TRBJ1-2; TRBD1 agrees at 8 bases. The length of the CDR3 is 13 residues. The V gene's germline CDR1 is SGHTA and CDR2 FQGTGA. The V gene end was trimmed by 1 base and the J gene end by 8 bases; junction bases not matched to a gene: 3.

The chain joins TRBV10-3 to TRBJ2-3; D is possibly TRBD2 (5 bases). The germline V and J ends were trimmed by 2 bases and 8 bases, with 11 bases remaining between them. Germline assignment: CDR1 ENHRY and CDR2 SYGVKD. This CDR3 is built from 13 residues. As DNA, the CDR3 is TGTGCCATCAGTGAGCCCGGGAACCCTACGCAGTATTTT. This translates into CAISEPGNPTQYF.

This clonotype was counted a few times. The chain combines TRBV12-5 with TRBJ2-4; D possibly corresponds to TRBD2 (6 bases). V lost 5 bases, J lost 1 base, and 9 bases lay in between. The CDR3 covers 14 residues. Per the germline V gene, CDR1 is LGHNT and CDR2 is FRNRAP. CDR3 coding DNA: TGTGCTAGTGGTGTGGAGGGGGCCAAAAACATTCAGTACTTC. Protein product: CASGVEGAKNIQYF.

The chain recombines TRBV12-3 or TRBV12-4 with TRBJ1-6; 10 bases are a match to TRBD1. V trimming: 10 bases; J trimming: 7 bases; junction bases outside the gene matches: 10. CDR3 length: 15 amino acids. Written as DNA, the CDR3 is TGTGCCACCCGAGGGGACAGGGGATCAAATTCACCCCTCCACTTT. Its protein is CATRGDRGSNSPLHF.

A word on this clonotype: This may be a read error: a much more frequent sequence differs by one nucleotide. The chain has TRBV6-2 or TRBV6-3 and TRBJ2-6; weak D call: TRBD1 (5 bases). CDR1 and CDR2 (germline): MNHEY, SVGEGT. This CDR3 is 15 amino acids long. CDR3 protein: CASSPQLGGANALTF. The CDR3 coding sequence is TGTGCCAGCAGCCCACAGCTGGGTGGGGCCAACGCCCTGACTTTC.

The sample holds a few counts of this clonotype. The gene calls are TRBV20-1 and TRBJ1-1, with a weak D call TRBD1 (6 bases). Germline CDR1 reads DFQATT; CDR2 reads SNEGSKA (reference sequence). This CDR3 spans 13 amino acids. CDR3 region: CSARGQANTEAFF. DNA of the CDR3: TGCAGCGCTCGGGGACAAGCGAACACTGAAGCTTTCTTT.

The table lists this clonotype with a few counts. V and J are TRBV20-1 and TRBJ2-1, with 10 nucleotides matching TRBD1. Germline V gives CDR1 DFQATT, CDR2 SNEGSKA (reference sequence). The V gene end was trimmed by 5 bases and the J gene end by 0 bases; junction bases not matched to a gene: 10. This CDR3 has 17 amino acids. The CDR3 sequence is CSARGQGNPYSYNEQFF. The CDR3 nucleotides are TGCAGTGCTCGGGGACAGGGGAACCCCTACTCCTACAATGAGCAGTTCTTC.

This clonotype has only a few counts. The chain couples TRBV20-1 to TRBJ1-5, with 12 bases lining up with TRBD1. This CDR3 has 18 residues. V was clipped by 5 bases and J by 6 bases; unmatched bases: 17. CDR1 and CDR2 from the germline V gene are DFQATT and SNEGSKA (reference sequence). The CDR3 region is CSAVHPAGQGAAIQPQHF. DNA for the CDR3: TGCAGTGCTGTTCACCCCGCGGGACAGGGGGCTGCTATTCAGCCCCAGCATTTT.

The DNA for the CDR3 is TGTGCCAGCAGCTACCACAGGGGGCGTGCAGATACGCAGTATTTT. Translating gives CASSYHRGRADTQYF. The chain employs TRBV7-8 and TRBJ2-3; TRBD1 agrees at 9 bases. V trimming: 4 bases; J trimming: 4 bases; junction bases outside the gene matches: 6. Germline lookup yields CDR1 SGHVS and CDR2 FQNEAQ. There are 15 residues in the CDR3.

V and J are TRBV7-2 and TRBJ1-2; D remains unclear. In germline, CDR1 is SGHTA, CDR2 FQGNSA. The CDR3 covers 12 residues. V was clipped by 1 base and J by 7 bases, with 7 bases between them. The CDR3 here is CASSLDLSGYTF. The DNA of the CDR3 is TGTGCCAGCAGCTTAGATCTAAGTGGCTACACCTTC.